This entry describes one T cell receptor beta chain. Its antigen is currently unknown. Using immunoSEQ multiplex PCR, the repertoire was profiled, and TCRdb retains in-frame clones only, with some absent. The sample lists about 170,000 clones; about nine tenths were seen once. This sample was included in a study of T cell responses to AZD1222 COVID-19 vaccine. Study-level results: Regions 160-218 and 743-854 dominated among vaccine-associated CD4 TCRs spanning spike.

CDR3 length equals 14 residues. Trimming cost V 8 bases and J 1 base, with 9 bases left between them. The germline CDR1 and CDR2 sequences are LNHDA and SQIVND (reference sequence). The chain is built from TRBV19 and TRBJ1-6; no firm D call. This receptor was obtained from an adult in good health. The sequencing used peripheral blood, collected on day 0 of AZD1222 vaccination. The CDR3 region has the DNA TGTGCCAGTCCCGGGAGGTCCTATAATTCACCCCTCCACTTT. It encodes CASPGRSYNSPLHF. The full variable domain, rest sourced from reference TRBV19 and TRBJ1-6, is DGGITQSPKYLFRKEGQNVTLSCEQNLNHDAMYWYRQDPGQGLRLIYYSQIVNDFQKGDIAEGYSVSREKKESFPLTVTSAQKNPTAFYLCASPGRSYNSPLHFGNGTRLTVT.